This TCR beta chain was obtained from a study of blood T cell repertoires in COVID-19. Generated by immunoSEQ multiplex PCR, the TCRdb table keeps only in-frame clones and is missing some. The repertoire holds some 120,000 clones, with roughly 84% as singletons. This clone was picked up one time. Sequencing was carried out using peripheral blood. This TCR was sampled from a woman at least 80 years old with acute or convalescent COVID-19.

The CDR3 is CASSSAKGANYGYTF. In DNA form, the CDR3 reads TGTGCCAGCAGCTCCGCCAAAGGGGCTAACTATGGCTACACCTTC. This chain uses TRBV7-9 with TRBJ1-2; a possible D gene is TRBD1 (5 bases). The germline CDR1 and CDR2 sequences are SEHNR and FQNEAQ (reference sequence). V was clipped by 4 bases and J by 0 bases, with 12 bases between them. The CDR3 has 15 residues. Together with reference TRBV7-9 and TRBJ1-2, the CDR3 gives the full variable domain: DTGVSQNPRHKITKRGQNVTFRCDPISEHNRLYWYRQTLGQGPEFLTYFQNEAQLEKSRLLSDRFSAERPKGSFSTLEIQRTEQGDSAMYLCASSSAKGANYGYTFGSGTRLTVV.